A single sample is the source of the 26 T cell receptor beta chains below, sequenced in a study of blood T cell repertoires in COVID-19. TCRdb's table, derived via immunoSEQ multiplex PCR, lists solely in-frame clones and lacks some. The data show about 86,000 clones, over 80% seen once. Sequencing was carried out using peripheral blood. Source of these receptors: a woman of 80 years or more with active or convalescent COVID-19.

J is TRBJ2-3 and V is TRBV28, with 9 nucleotides matching TRBD1. CDR3 size: 14 residues. The junction had 3 bases not matched to a gene; V was cut back by 6 bases and J by 2 bases. Germline-derived CDR1 and CDR2 are MDHEN and SYDVKM. This CDR3 reads CASRGQGTTDTQYF. CDR3 coding DNA: TGTGCCAGCAGGGGACAGGGAACCACAGATACGCAGTATTTT.

The chain is built from TRBV7-2 and TRBJ2-7; 7 bases line up with TRBD2. Germline loops: CDR1 SGHTA, CDR2 FQGNSA. V shed 1 base and J 5 bases; nucleotides not matched to a gene: 14. The CDR3 extends over 17 amino acids. CDR3 DNA: TGTGCCAGCAGCTTAGTGGGGGGGACCCCGGAGGTCCACGAGCAGTACTTC. Translating it yields CASSLVGGTPEVHEQYF.

CDR3 loop: CASRRSSGSIDTQYF. Written as DNA, the CDR3 is TGTGCCAGCAGGCGTAGTAGCGGGAGTATAGATACGCAGTATTTT. J is TRBJ2-3 and V is TRBV27, with 9 bases aligning to TRBD2. The germline CDR1 and CDR2 sequences are MNHEY and SMNVEV (reference sequence). This CDR3 has 15 residues. V was clipped by 6 bases and J by 5 bases; unmatched bases: 9.

The genes are TRBV7-6 and TRBJ1-1; no firm D call. The CDR3 has 12 amino acids. Per the germline V gene, CDR1 is SGHVS and CDR2 is FNYEAQ. Trimming pared 5 bases from V and 5 bases from J, leaving 9 bases between. The CDR3 region has the DNA TGTGCCAGCAGCCGGATCGGGACTGAAGCTTTCTTT. Its translation: CASSRIGTEAFF.

The chain has TRBV11-2 and TRBJ2-3; tentatively, D is TRBD1 (6 bases). CDR1 SGHAT and CDR2 FQNNGV come from the germline V gene. The germline V and J ends were trimmed by 5 bases and 7 bases, with 13 bases remaining between them. The CDR3 is 13 residues long. The CDR3 bases are TGTGCCAGCAGCCCAGGGGTGGAGAATACGCAGTATTTT. Amino acid sequence: CASSPGVENTQYF.

DNA for the CDR3: TGTGCCAGCAGCCCGGACTGGGGGGTCAACAATGAGCAGTTCTTC. Amino acid sequence: CASSPDWGVNNEQFF. The chain carries TRBV7-2 and TRBJ2-1; a possible D gene is TRBD2 (6 bases). The CDR3 is 15 amino acids. The germline CDR1 and CDR2 sequences are SGHTA and FQGNSA. Deletions cut 5 bases from V and 5 bases from J, with 16 bases between. The full variable domain, with the rest looked up from reference TRBV7-2 and TRBJ2-1, is GAGVSQSPSNKVTEKGKDVELRCDPISGHTALYWYRQSLGQGLEFLIYFQGNSAPDKSGLPSDRFSAERTGGSVSTLTIQRTQQEDSAVYLCASSPDWGVNNEQFFGPGTRLTVL.

The chain combines TRBV7-9 with TRBJ2-5, with 8 bases matching TRBD2. The ends lost 3 bases at V and 5 bases at J; junction bases unmatched: 8. This CDR3 contains 15 residues. Per germline, CDR1 SEHNR and CDR2 FQNEAQ (reference sequence). CDR3 in amino acids: CASSFRGLVKETQYF. The CDR3 DNA is TGTGCCAGCAGCTTTCGGGGACTAGTAAAGGAGACCCAGTACTTC. Full variable domain (missing parts from reference TRBV7-9 and TRBJ2-5): DTGVSQNPRHKITKRGQNVTFRCDPISEHNRLYWYRQTLGQGPEFLTYFQNEAQLEKSRLLSDRFSAERPKGSFSTLEIQRTEQGDSAMYLCASSFRGLVKETQYFGPGTRLLVL.

The chain links TRBV7-7 to TRBJ2-3, with D possibly being TRBD2 (7 bases). CDR3 length: 14 amino acids. Germline CDR1 reads SSHAT; CDR2 reads FNYEAQ (reference sequence). Trimming shortened V by 0 bases and J by 7 bases, and 11 bases separated the two germline ends. CDR3 nucleotide sequence: TGTGCCAGCAGCTTAGCGGGGGGGCCATATACGCAGTATTTT. As protein: CASSLAGGPYTQYF.

This clone has a single count. This chain uses TRBV11-2 with TRBJ2-1; 9 positions agree with TRBD2. The CDR3 runs to 16 residues. From germline, CDR1 is SGHAT and CDR2 FQNNGV. V lost 3 bases, J lost 1 base, and 4 bases stayed unmatched. CDR3 in DNA: TGTGCCAGCAGCTTGAATAGCGGGGGTTCCTACAATGAGCAGTTCTTC. Amino acids: CASSLNSGGSYNEQFF.

The V call is TRBV19, the J call TRBJ2-5, with 7 bases identical to TRBD2. The CDR3 extends over 13 amino acids. Looked up from germline, CDR1 is LNHDA and CDR2 is SQIVND (reference sequence). V dropped 5 bases and J dropped 1; count of bases not matched to a gene: 1. The CDR3 DNA follows: TGTGCCAGTAGTTCTAGCGGCCAAGAGACCCAGTACTTC. This codes for CASSSSGQETQYF.

This chain links TRBV15 with TRBJ2-1; 8 nucleotides line up with TRBD2. Losses at the gene ends were 6 bases for V and 4 bases for J; bases not matched to a gene: 5. CDR1 and CDR2 (germline): LNHNV, YYDKDF (reference sequence). The CDR3 runs 14 residues. In DNA form, the CDR3 reads TGTGCCACCAGTCGTTTAGCGGGGTACAATGAGCAGTTCTTC. It yields the protein CATSRLAGYNEQFF.

V is TRBV11-3 and J is TRBJ2-5; D unresolved. CDR1 and CDR2 (germline): SGHNT, YENEEA. V was shortened by 5 bases and J by 5 bases, with 9 bases between the two germline ends. The CDR3 is made up of 12 amino acids. The CDR3 nucleotides are TGTGCCAGCAGCAAGCCCCCCGAGACCCAGTACTTC. It translates to CASSKPPETQYF. Full variable domain (outside the CDR3, taken from reference TRBV11-3 and TRBJ2-5): EAGVVQSPRYKIIEKKQPVAFWCNPISGHNTLYWYLQNLGQGPELLIRYENEEAVDDSQLPKDRFSAERLKGVDSTLKIQPAELGDSAVYLCASSKPPETQYFGPGTRLLVL.

V is TRBV5-5 and J is TRBJ2-5; 9 positions match TRBD2. CDR1 is SGHKS, CDR2 YYEKEE, per germline (reference sequence). V trimming: 0 bases; J trimming: 2 bases; junction bases outside the gene matches: 11. The CDR3 spans 18 residues. The CDR3, as DNA: TGTGCCAGCAGCTTGGCGATACCGGGACTAGCTTATCAAGAGACCCAGTACTTC. This translates into CASSLAIPGLAYQETQYF.

This clone was seen a single time. The chain combines TRBV11-1 with TRBJ2-7; D not resolved. Germline V gene sequence: CDR1 SGHAT, CDR2 FQDESV (reference sequence). CDR3 length equals 15 residues. Trimming took 5 bases from V and 3 from J, leaving 17 bases between them. CDR3 sequence reads: CASSSRATGIYEQYF. CDR3 bases: TGTGCCAGCAGCAGCCGTGCCACCGGTATCTACGAGCAGTACTTC. Full variable domain (outside the CDR3, taken from reference TRBV11-1 and TRBJ2-7): EAEVAQSPRYKITEKSQAVAFWCDPISGHATLYWYRQILGQGPELLVQFQDESVVDDSQLPKDRFSAERLKGVDSTLKIQPAELGDSAMYLCASSSRATGIYEQYFGPGTRLTVT.

The V gene is TRBV11-1, the J gene TRBJ1-6, with TRBD1 matching 7 bases. Trimming took 1 base from V and 3 from J; bases not matched to a gene: 3. CDR1 SGHAT and CDR2 FQDESV come from the germline V gene (reference sequence). There are 16 residues in the CDR3. DNA for the CDR3: TGTGCCAGCAGCTTAGAGGCAGGGGGCTATAATTCACCCCTCCACTTT. Its protein is CASSLEAGGYNSPLHF.

The V gene is TRBV28, the J gene TRBJ2-3; TRBD1 matches 9 bases. Germline CDR1 MDHEN, CDR2 SYDVKM. V lost 5 bases to trimming and J lost 6 bases; unmatched junction nucleotides: 9. This CDR3 comprises 15 residues. CDR3 sequence: CASSLPTGGVDTQYF. For the CDR3, the DNA is TGTGCCAGCAGTCTGCCCACAGGGGGCGTGGATACGCAGTATTTT.

V usage is TRBV20-1 and J usage is TRBJ1-2; a weak D match, TRBD1 (5 bases). The germline V and J ends were trimmed by 3 bases and 14 bases, with 16 bases remaining between them. Germline values: CDR1 DFQATT, CDR2 SNEGSKA (reference sequence). The CDR3 extends over 11 amino acids. Written as DNA, the CDR3 is TGCAGTGCTAGGGCGGGAGGCAGACAGACCTTC. Amino acid sequence: CSARAGGRQTF.

This sequence joins TRBV11-1 and TRBJ1-3, with TRBD1 identical over 7 bases. V shed 5 bases, J shed 2 bases, and the junction held 6 bases outside the gene matches. CDR1 SGHAT and CDR2 FQDESV come from the germline V gene (reference sequence). This CDR3 comprises 15 residues. CDR3 sequence: CASSLDRVPGNTIYF. The CDR3 DNA reads as TGTGCCAGCAGCCTCGACAGGGTCCCTGGAAACACCATATATTTT.

The V gene is TRBV5-4, the J gene TRBJ2-7; 14 bases agree with TRBD2. In germline, CDR1 is SGHNT, CDR2 YYREEE (reference sequence). The CDR3 loop spans 17 amino acids. V lost 4 bases to trimming and J lost 6 bases; unmatched junction nucleotides: 12. The CDR3 DNA reads TGTGCCAGCAGCCATCCGGGACTAGCGGGGGTGAGTCGCGAGCAGTACTTC. Translation: CASSHPGLAGVSREQYF.

The chain links TRBV2 to TRBJ2-4, with unresolved D. V was cut by 0 bases and J by 7 bases, with 13 bases left in between. CDR1 and CDR2 (germline): SNHLY, FYNNEI. The CDR3 consists of 15 residues. Here the CDR3 reads CASSEAFSFGNIQYF. The CDR3 DNA reads TGTGCCAGCAGTGAAGCTTTTAGCTTTGGGAACATTCAGTACTTC. The full variable domain, in which reference TRBV2 and TRBJ2-4 provide the parts outside the CDR3, is EPEVTQTPSHQVTQMGQEVILRCVPISNHLYFYWYRQILGQKVEFLVSFYNNEISEKSEIFDDQFSVERPDGSNFTLKIRSTKLEDSAMYFCASSEAFSFGNIQYFGAGTRLSVL.

This chain connects TRBV28 to TRBJ1-5; TRBD1 matches at 9 bases. V lost 2 bases and J lost 7; bases outside the gene matches: 6. The CDR3 spans 15 residues. Germline V gives CDR1 MDHEN, CDR2 SYDVKM. CDR3 region: CASSLGQGLWQPQHF. CDR3 nucleotides: TGTGCCAGCAGTTTAGGACAGGGGTTATGGCAGCCCCAGCATTTT.

This chain connects TRBV10-3 to TRBJ1-3, with D possibly matching TRBD1 (5 bases). CDR1 ENHRY and CDR2 SYGVKD come from the germline V gene. V was cut by 6 bases and J by 2 bases, with 5 bases left in between. The CDR3 has 12 amino acids. The CDR3 loop reads CAISRAGNTIYF. Written as DNA, the CDR3 is TGTGCCATCAGCAGGGCTGGAAACACCATATATTTT.

This clone was seen once. The chain has TRBV6-2 or TRBV6-3 and TRBJ2-3; TRBD2 matches at 8 bases. The CDR3 has 13 residues. Per the germline V gene, CDR1 is MNHEY and CDR2 is SVGEGT. The V and J ends lost 6 bases and 6 bases, in that order; junction bases with no gene match: 5. The CDR3 is CASSLLAVDTQYF. The CDR3 region has the DNA TGTGCCAGCAGCCTACTAGCGGTGGATACGCAGTATTTT.

The chain couples TRBV7-6 to TRBJ1-1; D is unclear. CDR1 is SGHVS, CDR2 FNYEAQ, per germline. The CDR3 is made up of 13 amino acids. V was clipped by 5 bases and J by 1 base, with 8 bases between them. CDR3 region: CASSQTPNTEAFF. The DNA for the CDR3 is TGTGCCAGCAGCCAAACACCGAACACTGAAGCTTTCTTT.

V is TRBV28 and J is TRBJ1-5, with a possible D match to TRBD1 (5 bases). The CDR3 runs 13 residues. Germline CDR1 is MDHEN and CDR2 is SYDVKM. V was clipped by 6 bases and J by 6 bases, with 12 bases between them. The CDR3 protein is CASSPGLVQPQHF. The CDR3 nucleotides read TGTGCCAGCAGCCCAGGGCTAGTTCAGCCCCAGCATTTT.

The table lists this clone with a count of one. The chain carries TRBV5-5 and TRBJ2-7; TRBD2 might be the D (6 bases). This CDR3 region has 13 residues. V lost 2 bases and J lost 2, with 8 bases in between. CDR1 SGHKS and CDR2 YYEKEE come from the germline V gene (reference sequence). Here the CDR3 reads CASSFGGAYEQYF. DNA for the CDR3: TGTGCCAGCAGCTTTGGCGGGGCCTACGAGCAGTACTTC.